This TCR beta chain was identified during a study of blood T cell repertoires in COVID-19. Study details: PBMCs, B-cell-depleted T cells, or T cells provided the cDNA or gDNA that made up the material.

There are 13 residues in the CDR3. Germline V CDR1 and CDR2: SGHRS, YFSETQ. V lost 5 bases to trimming and J lost 5 bases, with 8 bases between them. The data were produced by immunoSEQ multiplex PCR, yet TCRdb's version contains in-frame clones alone and is incomplete. The top ten clones hold more than 3% of a sample with 120,000 or so clones, 81% of them seen once. The chain links TRBV5-1 to TRBJ1-6; D not certain. The sample consisted of peripheral blood. The origin of this receptor is a woman aged 50 to 60 with acute or convalescent COVID-19. The DNA for the CDR3 is TGCGCCAGCAGTTCCGGGGATAATTCACCCCTCCACTTT. Protein sequence: CASSSGDNSPLHF.